A single sample is the source of the 5 T cell receptor beta chains below, sequenced in a study of spatial heterogeneity in lung cancer. Time point in this sample: sample taken at primary tumor resection. TCRdb analysed the 5' RACE reads with MiXCR anew, one entry per CDR3 protein. The sample has about 2,900 distinct CDR3 sequences, about 17% seen once; the top ten hold 23%. Specimen: normal lung tissue next to the tumor, collected at surgery. All receptors come from a female donor with early-stage non-small cell lung cancer.

V is TRBV6-2 or TRBV6-3 and J is TRBJ2-5, with TRBD2 matching 8 bases. The trim removed 7 bases at V and 5 bases at J, leaving 6 bases unmatched. Germline CDR1 and CDR2: MNHEY and SVGEGT. The CDR3 covers 13 residues. The CDR3 reads CASTQAGVETQYF. CDR3 coding DNA: TGTGCCAGCACCCAAGCGGGAGTTGAGACCCAGTACTTC.

This clonotype was picked up many times. This chain uses TRBV10-1 with TRBJ2-2, with 7 bases identical to TRBD2. This CDR3 has 14 residues. Germline loops: CDR1 WNHNN, CDR2 SYGVQD (reference sequence). With 6 bases clipped from V and 1 base from J, the junction kept 2 bases outside the gene matches. The CDR3 bases are TGCGCCAGCAGGACTAGCCAGAACACCGGGGAGCTGTTTTTT. Its translation is CASRTSQNTGELFF.

Only a few counts were recorded for this clonotype. The chain recombines TRBV13 with TRBJ2-3; TRBD2 matches 12 bases. With V trimmed by 3 bases and J by 7 bases, 8 bases remained unmatched. Germline V gene sequence: CDR1 PRHDT, CDR2 FYEKMQ (reference sequence). The length of the CDR3 is 16 residues. The DNA of the CDR3 is TGTGCCAGCAGCTTCCGACTAGCGGGAGCAATGAATACGCAGTATTTT. This sequence encodes CASSFRLAGAMNTQYF.

The chain links TRBV6-5 to TRBJ1-5, with 9 bases aligning to TRBD1. The J segment lost 0 bases and the V segment lost 6 bases, leaving 9 bases of the junction unmatched. The CDR3 is 17 amino acids. Germline CDR1 reads MNHEY; CDR2 reads SVGAGI. The CDR3 bases are TGTGCCAGCAGCCGAACAGGGGGCCCTTATAGCAATCAGCCCCAGCATTTT. The encoded protein is CASSRTGGPYSNQPQHF.

By share, this clonotype counts as medium-sized (0.01 to 0.1%). This chain connects TRBV20-1 to TRBJ2-3; 7 bases match TRBD2. The CDR3 runs 14 residues. CDR1 and CDR2 (germline): DFQATT, SNEGSKA (reference sequence). Germline trimming cut 6 bases from V and 5 bases from J; bases unmatched to any gene: 11. CDR3 DNA sequence: TGCAGTGCCCCCATCCGGCGGGAGAGAGATACGCAGTATTTT. It translates to CSAPIRRERDTQYF.